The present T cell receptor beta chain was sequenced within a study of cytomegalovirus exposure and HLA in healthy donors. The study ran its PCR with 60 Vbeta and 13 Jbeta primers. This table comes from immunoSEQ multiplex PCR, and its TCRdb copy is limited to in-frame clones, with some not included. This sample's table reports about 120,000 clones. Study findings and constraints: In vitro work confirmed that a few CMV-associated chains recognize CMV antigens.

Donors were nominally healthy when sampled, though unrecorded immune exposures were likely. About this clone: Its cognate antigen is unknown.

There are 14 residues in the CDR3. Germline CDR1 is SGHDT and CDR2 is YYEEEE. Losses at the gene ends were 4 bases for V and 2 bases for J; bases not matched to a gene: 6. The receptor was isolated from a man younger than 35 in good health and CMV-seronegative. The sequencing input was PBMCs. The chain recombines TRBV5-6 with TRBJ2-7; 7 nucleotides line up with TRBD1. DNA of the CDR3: TGTGCCAGCAGCCGGAACAGGGGACCCTACGAGCAGTACTTC. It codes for CASSRNRGPYEQYF.